This TCR beta chain derives from a study of breast tumors, draining lymph nodes, adjacent tissues (TCRdb year 2016). Background on the whole study: TCR beta repertoires were compared across tumor, adjacent nontumor tissue and axillary lymph nodes obtained from breast cancer patients. The study aimed to assess the relationships and possible T-cell exchange between tumor, surrounding tissue and draining lymph node repertoires in human breast cancer.

This clonotype occurred many times. No cognate antigen has been identified for it. Base qualities are missing; no much larger clone stands one base away. Study-level results and caveats: Tumor T-cell repertoires showed less diversity than lymph node repertoires and more diversity than nontumor tissue repertoires, and tumor T-cell repertoires showed preferential V and J gene usage. The conclusion that tumor T cells originate in lymph nodes was presented as consistent with a hypothesis rather than as directly demonstrated. The similarity between tumor and nontumor tissue repertoires was significantly greater in luminal-like breast cancer than in basal-like breast cancer. The data were judged consistent with most tumor T cells deriving from the lymph node and then expanding within tumor tissue.

The sample was run on an Illumina HiSeq 2000. TCR beta chain libraries were generated by multiplex PCR amplification. The amplified TCR beta chain products were analyzed by high-throughput sequencing. The public sequencing data were trimmed at Q25 with fastp and processed into clonotypes with MiXCR by TCRdb, which kept only in-frame beta chains. CDR3 protein sequences are deduplicated, and each keeps its most common genes and DNA. Recorded for this sample are 20,000 to 25,000 distinct CDR3 sequences; 20% to 25% of them occurred a single time. The ten largest clones add up to roughly 14% of the sample. The CDR3, cysteine through phenylalanine, is 14 amino acids long. Kept here is only the CDR3 DNA, which spans 42 bases and is read in frame from base 1. Trimming costs V 8 bases and J 0 bases, and their ends lie 11 bases apart. As encoded in the germline V gene (reference sequence), CDR1 is LNHNV while CDR2 is YYDKDF.

The source material was breast tumor tissue. The sequence came from a female donor with breast cancer. Some clones in this sample may be carry-over from other donors' samples. The rearrangement combines TRBV15 with TRBJ2-1; perhaps TRBD2 is the D gene, with 5 bases matching. CDR3 loop: CATARTSSYNEQFF. The bases read TGTGCCACCGCCCGTACTAGCTCCTACAATGAGCAGTTCTTC.